This TCR beta chain was recorded in a study of blood T cell repertoires in COVID-19. Using immunoSEQ multiplex PCR, the repertoire was profiled, and TCRdb retains in-frame clones only, with some absent. The data hold fewer than 250,000 clones, with around 90% observed a single time. From germline, CDR1 is SGHRS and CDR2 YFSETQ. The CDR3 is 16 residues long. J lost 5 bases, V lost 0 bases, and 9 bases had no gene match. The sequenced sample consisted of peripheral blood. The chain joins TRBV5-1 to TRBJ2-7; 9 nucleotides match TRBD1. The clonotype was recovered from a man between 65 and 79 years old with acute or convalescent COVID-19. CDR3 residues: CASSLARGQGVHEQYF. The CDR3 DNA reads TGCGCCAGCAGCTTGGCCAGGGGACAGGGAGTCCACGAGCAGTACTTC.